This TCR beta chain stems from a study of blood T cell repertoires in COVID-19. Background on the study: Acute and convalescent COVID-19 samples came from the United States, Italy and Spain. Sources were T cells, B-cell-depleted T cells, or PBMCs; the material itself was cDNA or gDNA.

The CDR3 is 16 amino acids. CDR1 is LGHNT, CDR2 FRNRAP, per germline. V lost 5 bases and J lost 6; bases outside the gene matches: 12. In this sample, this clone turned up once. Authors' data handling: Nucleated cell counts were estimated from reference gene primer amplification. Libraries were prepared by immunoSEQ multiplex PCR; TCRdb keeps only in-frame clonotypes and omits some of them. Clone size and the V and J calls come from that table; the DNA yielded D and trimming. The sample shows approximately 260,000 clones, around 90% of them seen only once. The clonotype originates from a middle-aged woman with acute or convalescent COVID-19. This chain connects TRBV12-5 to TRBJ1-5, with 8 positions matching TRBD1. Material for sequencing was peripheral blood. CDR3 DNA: TGTGCTAGTGGTCCACATACAGGGGGAATAGGTCAGCCCCAGCATTTT. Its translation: CASGPHTGGIGQPQHF.